The rows below give T cell receptor beta chains drawn from one sample of a study of quantifying T cell responses using KT2 cells. TCRdb ran MiXCR on the UMI-ligation and nested PCR reads and lists one entry per CDR3 protein. The sample includes about 30,000 distinct CDR3 sequences, under 7.5% of them seen just once. The sample taken for sequencing was PBMCs spiked with cells of the T cell clone KT2. Receptor source: a human donor. The CDR3 runs from the conserved cysteine through the conserved F or W. The D gene is left open where the match is weak. For some rows the clone size is stated as once, few or many, or as a class when expanded; others skip it.

CDR3 | DNA | V | size | J | length | D
CASRPGREGGEQYF | TGTGCCAGCCGGCCGGGGCGGGAGGGTGGTGAGCAGTACTTC | TRBV6-5 | NA | TRBJ2-7 | 14 | TRBD2
CASSSSRGGEQFF | TGTGCCAGCAGTTCTAGTAGGGGAGGTGAGCAGTTCTTC | TRBV6-2/TRBV6-3 | NA | TRBJ2-1 | 13 | NA
CAWTRQAGNTIYF | TGTGCCTGGACCAGACAGGCTGGAAACACCATATATTTT | TRBV30 | many | TRBJ1-3 | 13 | NA
CASSLASQEDGYTF | TGTGCCAGCAGCTTAGCTAGTCAGGAGGATGGCTACACCTTC | TRBV7-8 | NA | TRBJ1-2 | 14 | NA
CASSSEPGANVLTF | TGTGCCAGCAGTTCAGAACCTGGGGCCAACGTCCTGACTTTC | TRBV2 | few | TRBJ2-6 | 14 | NA
CASSGQGAFDTEAFF | TGTGCCAGCAGTGGACAGGGGGCGTTTGACACTGAAGCTTTCTTT | TRBV25-1 | NA | TRBJ1-1 | 15 | TRBD1
CASSDGTSGYNEQFF | TGTGCCAGCAGTGACGGGACTAGCGGCTACAATGAGCAGTTCTTC | TRBV6-4 | many | TRBJ2-1 | 15 | TRBD2
CASSLRSRLDTQYF | TGTGCCAGCAGTCTCAGGTCGAGACTAGATACGCAGTATTTT | TRBV12-3/TRBV12-4 | few | TRBJ2-3 | 14 | NA
CASNTWGTEAFF | TGTGCCAGCAATACATGGGGAACTGAAGCTTTCTTT | TRBV12-3/TRBV12-4 | many | TRBJ1-1 | 12 | NA
CASSPLRTDRDTEAFF | TGTGCCAGCTCACCACTCCGGACAGATCGGGACACTGAAGCTTTCTTT | TRBV18 | many | TRBJ1-1 | 16 | NA
CASSLEGRGSNYGYTF | TGTGCCAGCAGCTTAGAGGGACGAGGGTCTAACTATGGCTACACCTTC | TRBV11-3 | many | TRBJ1-2 | 16 | NA
CASSSGNIQYF | TGTGCCAGCAGTTCCGGAAACATTCAGTACTTC | TRBV6-5 | many | TRBJ2-4 | 11 | NA
CASSLVGNTIYF | TGTGCCAGCAGCTTAGTAGGAAACACCATATATTTT | TRBV11-2 | many | TRBJ1-3 | 12 | NA
CASSDLVNQPQHF | TGTGCCAGCAGTGATTTGGTGAATCAGCCCCAGCATTTT | TRBV2 | NA | TRBJ1-5 | 13 | NA
CASSQQGIQETQYF | TGTGCCAGCAGCCAACAGGGGATCCAAGAGACCCAGTACTTC | TRBV2 | NA | TRBJ2-5 | 14 | TRBD1
CASSQERRQPQHF | TGCGCCAGCAGCCAAGAAAGGCGGCAGCCCCAGCATTTT | TRBV4-1 | many | TRBJ1-5 | 13 | NA
CASSTAGDVNSGQFF | TGTGCCAGCAGCACCGCGGGGGACGTGAATTCTGGGCAGTTCTTC | TRBV5-5 | NA | TRBJ2-1 | 15 | TRBD2
CSVIRGFLPPYGYTF | TGCAGCGTGATTCGGGGGTTCCTTCCCCCCTATGGCTACACCTTC | TRBV29-1 | many | TRBJ1-2 | 15 | NA
CSAPGQGAANTEAFF | TGCAGTGCACCGGGACAGGGGGCAGCTAACACTGAAGCTTTCTTT | TRBV20-1 | many | TRBJ1-1 | 15 | TRBD1
CASSQAPTGSPLETQYF | TGTGCCAGCAGTCAGGCCCCTACAGGGTCCCCCTTGGAGACCCAGTACTTC | TRBV6-6 | NA | TRBJ2-5 | 17 | NA
CASSPGQSPGEEQYF | TGTGCCAGCAGCCCCGGACAATCCCCCGGAGAGGAGCAGTACTTC | TRBV14 | NA | TRBJ2-7 | 15 | NA
CASSLSSGGYGYTF | TGTGCCAGCAGCTTAAGTTCAGGGGGCTATGGCTACACCTTC | TRBV7-2 | many | TRBJ1-2 | 14 | TRBD1
CSVRRAGGPSSYNEQFF | TGCAGCGTCCGGAGAGCGGGAGGTCCCAGCTCCTACAATGAGCAGTTCTTC | TRBV29-1 | many | TRBJ2-1 | 17 | TRBD2
CASSYHRGRTEAFF | TGTGCCAGCAGCTACCACAGGGGCCGGACTGAAGCTTTCTTT | TRBV3-1 | many | TRBJ1-1 | 14 | TRBD1
CASSTSLRTGSQETQYF | TGTGCCAGCAGTACATCTCTGAGGACGGGTTCCCAAGAGACCCAGTACTTC | TRBV12-3/TRBV12-4 | NA | TRBJ2-5 | 17 | NA
CASSPDGGTQYF | TGTGCTAGCAGCCCGGACGGGGGTACGCAGTATTTT | TRBV7-7 | NA | TRBJ2-3 | 12 | NA
CSAAGTGDHEQYF | TGCAGTGCTGCCGGGACAGGGGACCACGAGCAGTACTTC | TRBV20-1 | few | TRBJ2-7 | 13 | TRBD1
CSARAIRDRTGIMNYGYTF | TGCAGTGCTAGAGCCATCCGGGATAGGACAGGGATTATGAACTATGGCTACACCTTC | TRBV20-1 | NA | TRBJ1-2 | 19 | TRBD1
CASSLLTSGSCHF | TGTGCCAGCAGTTTGTTGACTAGCGGATCCTGCCACTTC | TRBV28 | many | TRBJ2-4 | 13 | TRBD2
CASSPGTDTQYF | TGTGCCAGCAGCCCCGGAACAGATACGCAGTATTTT | TRBV3-1 | many | TRBJ2-3 | 12 | NA
CSANPQGRGYTF | TGCAGTGCTAATCCACAGGGTAGGGGCTACACCTTC | TRBV20-1 | many | TRBJ1-2 | 12 | NA
CASRTQGVGTEAFF | TGTGCCAGCAGGACACAGGGGGTGGGGACTGAAGCTTTCTTT | TRBV27 | many | TRBJ1-1 | 14 | TRBD1
CASSYFRASQPDTQYF | TGTGCCAGCAGTTACTTTAGGGCATCGCAACCAGATACGCAGTATTTT | TRBV6-5 | few | TRBJ2-3 | 16 | NA
CSARDAGLPAISAYEQYF | TGCAGTGCTAGAGATGCAGGTCTTCCGGCGATTTCGGCCTACGAGCAGTACTTC | TRBV20-1 | few | TRBJ2-7 | 18 | NA
CASSQDTQHTYNEQFF | TGTGCCAGCAGCCAAGATACTCAACATACCTACAATGAGCAGTTCTTC | TRBV14 | many | TRBJ2-1 | 16 | NA